One and the same sample provided the 18 T cell receptor beta chains below, sequenced in a study of CD8 T cells in Susac syndrome. Reverse transcription of 0.5 to 1 ug RNA was performed with random hexamers. MiXCR, run by TCRdb on the immunoSEQ multiplex PCR reads, gives a single entry per CDR3 protein. Of 330,000 or so distinct CDR3 sequences listed, over 75% are singletons. The sample taken for sequencing was CD8+ T cells from PBMCs. The receptors originated from a human donor with multiple sclerosis.

This chain uses TRBV15 with TRBJ2-1; 11 bases fit TRBD2. Germline-derived CDR1 and CDR2 are LNHNV and YYDKDF (reference sequence). Trimming removed 3 bases from V and 6 bases from J; junction bases left unmatched: 7. CDR3 length: 16 residues. The CDR3 is CATSRVLAGVPNEQFF. The CDR3 coding sequence is TGTGCCACCAGCAGGGTACTAGCGGGAGTTCCCAATGAGCAGTTCTTC.

The chain combines TRBV6-2 or TRBV6-3 with TRBJ2-2, with TRBD1 matching over 7 bases. Germline values: CDR1 MNHEY, CDR2 SVGEGT. V lost 2 bases to trimming and J lost 4 bases; unmatched junction nucleotides: 7. The CDR3 is 16 residues long. CDR3 amino acids: CASSYDAHRGTGELFF. CDR3 bases: TGTGCCAGCAGTTACGACGCACACAGGGGCACCGGGGAGCTGTTTTTT.

This chain joins TRBV5-4 and TRBJ2-1; D might be TRBD1 (6 bases). This CDR3 contains 15 residues. Germline V gene lookup returns CDR1 SGHNT and CDR2 YYREEE (reference sequence). V gave up 1 base and J gave up 8 bases, with 16 bases separating them. DNA for the CDR3: TGTGCCAGCAGCTTGTGGGGGCTAGCTGTGCATGAGCAGTTCTTC. This translates into CASSLWGLAVHEQFF.

The genes are TRBV4-3 and TRBJ1-6, with a weak D call TRBD1 (5 bases). The CDR3 is 14 residues long. V was clipped by 4 bases and J by 10 bases, with 14 bases between them. The germline CDR1 and CDR2 sequences are LGHNA and YSLEER. This CDR3 reads CASSLLGVWSPLHF. CDR3 sequence (DNA): TGCGCCAGCAGCCTTCTGGGGGTATGGTCACCCCTCCACTTT.

This clonotype came up once. This chain connects TRBV23-1 to TRBJ2-1; 12 bases are shared with TRBD2. TRBV23-1 has ORF status, its function being uncertain. The CDR3 extends over 16 amino acids. V trimming: 7 bases; J trimming: 0 bases; junction bases outside the gene matches: 4. As DNA, the CDR3 is TGCGCCAGCACCCCTAGCGGGGGGGCCTCCTACAATGAGCAGTTCTTC. The encoded protein is CASTPSGGASYNEQFF.

V usage is TRBV30 and J usage is TRBJ2-5; tentative D call: TRBD2 (6 bases). V was cut by 0 bases and J by 1 base, with 9 bases left in between. CDR3 length equals 14 residues. Germline CDR1 GTSNPN, CDR2 SVGIG (reference sequence). Here the CDR3 DNA reads TGTGCCTGGAGTGTTCCCGGGGGCCAAGAGACCCAGTACTTC. It codes for CAWSVPGGQETQYF.

CDR3 nucleotide sequence: TGTGCCAGCAGCCAGAGGGCCCAAATTACCGGGGAGCTGTTTTTT. It is translated as CASSQRAQITGELFF. The rearrangement joins TRBV28 to TRBJ2-2; weak D call: TRBD2 (5 bases). Trimming took off 6 bases at V and 5 bases at J, with 16 bases between the two ends. The CDR3 loop spans 15 amino acids. Germline CDR1 reads MDHEN; CDR2 reads SYDVKM.

The CDR3 loop reads CASSESAVGGKLFF. The CDR3 nucleotides read TGTGCCAGCAGTGAATCCGCGGTGGGAGGCAAACTGTTTTTT. The chain couples TRBV25-1 to TRBJ1-4, with D uncertain. From germline, CDR1 is MGHDK and CDR2 SYGVNS. V gave up 1 base and J gave up 11 bases, with 14 bases separating them. The CDR3 contains 14 residues.

This chain uses TRBV7-9 with TRBJ1-2, with a possible D match to TRBD1 (6 bases). The length of the CDR3 is 17 residues. Germline CDR1 reads SEHNR; CDR2 reads FQNEAQ (reference sequence). The V and J ends lost 1 base and 4 bases respectively, with 19 bases between them. DNA for the CDR3: TGTGCCAGCAGCTTAGGGTGGGCCGGACAGCTAAGCTATGGCTACACCTTC. As protein: CASSLGWAGQLSYGYTF.

The chain couples TRBV4-3 to TRBJ2-2, with D possibly being TRBD2 (5 bases). Germline-derived CDR1 and CDR2 are LGHNA and YSLEER. The CDR3 sequence is 15 residues long. The ends were cut back, 0 bases at V and 2 bases at J, with 7 bases in the middle. DNA for the CDR3: TGCGCCAGCAGCCAAGAGGGAGCTAACACCGGGGAGCTGTTTTTT. Its protein product is CASSQEGANTGELFF.

The chain recombines TRBV2 with TRBJ2-5, with D possibly TRBD2 on 5 matching bases. Looked up from germline, CDR1 is SNHLY and CDR2 is FYNNEI. CDR3 length equals 14 residues. Trimming shortened V by 7 bases and J by 5 bases, and 17 bases separated the two germline ends. The CDR3 spells CASKGQLASETQYF. In DNA, the CDR3 is TGTGCCAGCAAGGGTCAGCTAGCAAGTGAGACCCAGTACTTC.

V gene TRBV27 combines with J gene TRBJ2-7; D may be TRBD2 (5 bases). Germline V lookup: CDR1 MNHEY, CDR2 SMNVEV (reference sequence). V gave up 0 bases and J gave up 3 bases, with 9 bases separating them. This CDR3 contains 14 residues. The CDR3 DNA reads as TGTGCCAGCAGTTTATCGGCGGACTTCTACGAGCAGTACTTC. Amino acids: CASSLSADFYEQYF.

This clonotype was seen only a few times. The rearrangement joins TRBV7-9 to TRBJ1-2; 8 bases fit TRBD1. J was trimmed by 4 bases and V by 2 bases; bases with no gene match: 3. There are 14 residues in the CDR3. Germline CDR1 reads SEHNR; CDR2 reads FQNEAQ (reference sequence). The CDR3 nucleotides are TGTGCCAGCAGCTTACTCGGGACAGGCTATGGCTACACCTTC. It is translated as CASSLLGTGYGYTF. The complete variable domain, with remaining parts taken from reference TRBV7-9 and TRBJ1-2, reads DTGVSQNPRHKITKRGQNVTFRCDPISEHNRLYWYRQTLGQGPEFLTYFQNEAQLEKSRLLSDRFSAERPKGSFSTLEIQRTEQGDSAMYLCASSLLGTGYGYTFGSGTRLTVV.

This clonotype was observed a few times. This sequence joins TRBV12-3 or TRBV12-4 and TRBJ1-5, with unresolved D. This CDR3 spans 14 amino acids. The ends were cut back, 1 base at V and 2 bases at J, with 6 bases in the middle. The CDR3 nucleotides are TGTGCCAGCAGTTTAGACGGCCGCAATCAGCCCCAGCATTTT. It yields the protein CASSLDGRNQPQHF.

The chain links TRBV18 to TRBJ2-5; possibly TRBD1 for D (5 bases). V gave up 8 bases and J gave up 5 bases, with 12 bases separating them. The CDR3 extends over 12 amino acids. Germline CDR1 KGHSH, CDR2 LQKENI. CDR3 DNA: TGTGCCAGCAGAGCAGGGTCCGAGACCCAGTACTTC. Residues: CASRAGSETQYF.

The chain joins TRBV9 to TRBJ2-1, with 9 nucleotides matching TRBD2. Germline CDR1 SGDLS, CDR2 YYNGEE. The CDR3 is 15 amino acids. V lost 0 bases and J lost 4; bases outside the gene matches: 2. The CDR3 sequence: CASSVGAGGYNEQFF. The DNA for the CDR3 is TGTGCCAGCAGCGTAGGCGCGGGGGGGTACAATGAGCAGTTCTTC.

This clonotype showed up just once. This CDR3 fails to terminate in the conserved phenylalanine or tryptophan, so it likely reflects a read error. CDR3 sequence (DNA): TGCAGCGTTACGGGATGGACCGGGGGGCTGTTTCTT. Translation gives CSVTGWTGGLFL. This chain joins TRBV29-1 and TRBJ2-2; tentatively, D is TRBD2 (6 bases). The CDR3 contains 12 residues. Germline lookup yields CDR1 SQVTM and CDR2 ANQGSEA.

V is TRBV12-3 or TRBV12-4 and J is TRBJ2-2, with 9 bases identical to TRBD2. The V segment lost 5 bases and the J segment 5 bases; nucleotides outside the gene matches: 6. The CDR3 runs to 15 residues. CDR3 bases: TGTGCCAGCAGTCCCATTGCGGGGGGGACCGGGGAGCTGTTTTTT. Amino acids: CASSPIAGGTGELFF.